A single sample gave rise to the 17 T cell receptor beta chains below, sequenced in a study of shared clonotypes between healthy human individuals. Repertoires were generated with immunoSEQ multiplex PCR, while TCRdb's copy carries only in-frame clones and drops some. The data contain about 2 million clones, 85% to 95% of them singletons. Sequenced input: naive CD4+ T cells sorted from blood. Subset reported: CD45RA+ positively selected. These receptors all come from a man younger than 35 in good health.

This rearrangement joins TRBV9 to TRBJ1-6; TRBD1 agrees at 7 bases. With V trimmed by 3 bases and J by 7 bases, 10 bases remained unmatched. This CDR3 comprises 16 residues. The V gene's germline CDR1 is SGDLS and CDR2 YYNGEE. The CDR3 spells CASSATGTAGNSPLHF. The CDR3 nucleotides are TGTGCCAGCAGCGCCACCGGGACAGCAGGAAATTCACCCCTCCACTTT.

J is TRBJ2-2 and V is TRBV18; no definite D call. The germline gives CDR1 KGHSH, CDR2 LQKENI. Trimming pared 8 bases from V and 0 bases from J, leaving 13 bases between. The length of the CDR3 is 15 residues. The CDR3 DNA reads TGTGCCAGCCAAAATCTGATCTCGAACACCGGGGAGCTGTTTTTT. Translated: CASQNLISNTGELFF.

This rearrangement joins TRBV7-3 to TRBJ2-5; TRBD2 matches 7 bases. The J segment lost 5 bases and the V segment lost 6 bases, leaving 3 bases of the junction unmatched. The CDR3 covers 12 residues. Germline lookup yields CDR1 SGHTA and CDR2 FQGTGA. The chain's CDR3 is CASRRSGETQYF. In nucleotides, the CDR3 is TGTGCCAGCAGACGTAGCGGGGAGACCCAGTACTTC.

The CDR3 sequence: CASSLALRNTIYF. CDR3 DNA: TGTGCCAGCAGCTTGGCCCTGAGGAACACCATATATTTT. The rearrangement links TRBV5-5 to TRBJ1-3; D gene uncertain. Trimming shortened V by 0 bases and J by 7 bases, and 8 bases separated the two germline ends. The CDR3 contains 13 residues. Per germline, CDR1 SGHKS and CDR2 YYEKEE (reference sequence).

This sequence joins TRBV19 and TRBJ1-1; D unclear. Trimming took 8 bases from V and 6 from J, leaving 19 bases between them. The CDR3 covers 14 residues. CDR1 LNHDA and CDR2 SQIVND come from the germline V gene (reference sequence). CDR3 in DNA: TGTGCCAGTGGAGGAGGGAACTTGGGGTCTGAAGCTTTCTTT. The encoded protein is CASGGGNLGSEAFF.

The chain has TRBV2 and TRBJ2-1, with 7 bases aligning to TRBD2. The ends lost 6 bases at V and 5 bases at J; junction bases unmatched: 13. The CDR3 is 16 amino acids. Looked up from germline, CDR1 is SNHLY and CDR2 is FYNNEI. This CDR3 is CASRQSRGGFDNEQFF. The DNA of the CDR3 is TGTGCCAGCAGGCAATCGCGCGGGGGTTTCGACAATGAGCAGTTCTTC.

The CDR3 is CASSQALAASSYEQYF. DNA of the CDR3: TGCGCCAGCAGCCAAGCCCTAGCGGCCAGCTCCTACGAGCAGTACTTC. V and J are TRBV4-1 and TRBJ2-7; TRBD2 aligns across 7 bases. J lost 0 bases, V lost 1 base, and 6 bases had no gene match. Germline V gene sequence: CDR1 MGHRA, CDR2 YSYEKL. The CDR3 consists of 16 residues.

This chain uses TRBV9 with TRBJ2-7; D is perhaps TRBD1 or TRBD2 (5 bases each). The germline V gene has CDR1 SGDLS and CDR2 YYNGEE. Trimming shortened V by 0 bases and J by 2 bases, and 15 bases separated the two germline ends. CDR3 length: 16 amino acids. This CDR3 is CASSVEGTSFPYEQYF. CDR3 bases: TGTGCCAGCAGCGTAGAGGGGACCTCCTTTCCCTACGAGCAGTACTTC. The entire variable domain, with the rest obtained from reference TRBV9 and TRBJ2-7, is as follows: DSGVTQTPKHLITATGQRVTLRCSPRSGDLSVYWYQQSLDQGLQFLIQYYNGEERAKGNILERFSAQQFPDLHSELNLSSLELGDSALYFCASSVEGTSFPYEQYFGPGTRLTVT.

The chain combines TRBV10-3 with TRBJ2-3; D is undetermined. The germline V and J ends were trimmed by 4 bases and 0 bases, with 11 bases remaining between them. CDR3 length: 15 residues. Germline CDR1 ENHRY, CDR2 SYGVKD. CDR3 sequence (DNA): TGTGCCATCAGTGTGGCGTCCACTAGCACAGATACGCAGTATTTT. Translated: CAISVASTSTDTQYF.

The genes are TRBV19 and TRBJ1-5; no definite D call. The CDR3 runs to 13 residues. Trimming left V 5 bases short and J 3 bases short, with 8 bases between. Germline CDR1 is LNHDA and CDR2 is SQIVND (reference sequence). The CDR3, as DNA: TGTGCCAGTAGTGACACTACCAATCAGCCCCAGCATTTT. It is translated as CASSDTTNQPQHF.

The rearrangement joins TRBV10-1 to TRBJ2-3; maybe TRBD2 (7 bases). The CDR3 has 16 amino acids. The V and J ends lost 3 bases and 1 base respectively, with 14 bases between them. Germline CDR1 reads WNHNN; CDR2 reads SYGVQD (reference sequence). The CDR3 protein is CASSDPGGRGTDTQYF. The CDR3 region has the DNA TGCGCCAGCAGTGACCCGGGGGGCCGGGGCACAGATACGCAGTATTTT.

This rearrangement joins TRBV6-5 to TRBJ2-6, with D hard to call. The CDR3 has 14 residues. Trimming cost V 5 bases and J 2 bases, with 7 bases left between them. CDR1 is MNHEY, CDR2 SVGAGI, per germline. The CDR3 is CASSKVAGANVLTF. The CDR3 DNA follows: TGTGCCAGCAGTAAGGTGGCTGGGGCCAACGTCCTGACTTTC.

This chain joins TRBV27 and TRBJ2-6; 11 bases align to TRBD1. V lost 8 bases to trimming and J lost 3 bases; unmatched junction nucleotides: 6. The germline V gene encodes CDR1 MNHEY and CDR2 SMNVEV (reference sequence). The CDR3 has 16 residues. CDR3 region: CASGQGASRGANVLTF. The CDR3 DNA is TGTGCCAGCGGACAGGGGGCGAGTCGTGGGGCCAACGTCCTGACTTTC. Based on the CDR3 plus reference TRBV27 and TRBJ2-6, the full variable domain is EAQVTQNPRYLITVTGKKLTVTCSQNMNHEYMSWYRQDPGLGLRQIYYSMNVEVTDKGDVPEGYKVSRKEKRNFPLILESPSPNQTSLYFCASGQGASRGANVLTFGAGSRLTVL.

This chain joins TRBV6-6 and TRBJ1-2; the D is unclear. The CDR3 runs 13 residues. V lost 2 bases and J 0 bases, leaving 4 bases between the germline ends. The germline gives CDR1 MNHNY, CDR2 SVGAGI (reference sequence). The CDR3 DNA sequence: TGTGCCAGCAGTTACCAAACTAACTATGGCTACACCTTC. It yields the protein CASSYQTNYGYTF.

This rearrangement joins TRBV27 to TRBJ2-7, with TRBD2 matching over 10 bases. Looked up from germline, CDR1 is MNHEY and CDR2 is SMNVEV (reference sequence). Trimming at V came to 6 bases and at J to 5 bases, leaving 4 bases not matched to a gene. The CDR3 totals 13 residues. In nucleotides, the CDR3 is TGTGCCAGCAGACCTAGCGGGAGTCACGAGCAGTACTTC. Protein: CASRPSGSHEQYF.

This rearrangement joins TRBV11-2 to TRBJ2-1, with TRBD2 identical over 8 bases. Germline V CDR1 and CDR2: SGHAT, FQNNGV. The CDR3 extends over 14 amino acids. The ends lost 5 bases at V and 15 bases at J; junction bases unmatched: 15. The chain's CDR3 is CASSNPPQRGYLFF. The CDR3 nucleotides are TGTGCCAGCAGCAACCCGCCTCAGCGGGGGTACCTGTTCTTC.

CDR3 in amino acids: CASSLDGTNEKLFF. Here the CDR3 DNA reads TGTGCCAGCAGCCTTGACGGAACGAATGAAAAACTGTTTTTT. V and J are TRBV6-6 and TRBJ1-4; D is uncertain. The germline V gene encodes CDR1 MNHNY and CDR2 SVGAGI (reference sequence). CDR3 length equals 14 residues. V gave up 6 bases and J gave up 5 bases, with 13 bases separating them.